This is a list of T cell receptor beta chains from one sample in a study of yellow fever vaccine responses in identical twins. MiXCR, run by TCRdb on the RT-PCR reads, gives a single entry per CDR3 protein. The sample has about 20,000 distinct CDR3 sequences; around 72% are singletons. The source material was T cells from blood (PBMCs), unsorted or a sorted subset (not recorded which), sampled before or after yellow fever vaccination (not recorded which). These receptors were taken from a young woman who received the yellow fever vaccine. Each CDR3 is given with its conserved first and last residue. The order of the fields is D gene, V gene, clone size, J gene, CDR3 protein, CDR3 DNA. D genes are given only for firm matches. Some rows mark clone size as missing; the rest say once, few, many or name a class of expanded clone.

>-|TRBV5-1|-|TRBJ2-3
CASSLDGKSTDTQYF
TGCGCCAGCAGCTTGGATGGGAAAAGCACAGATACGCAGTATTTT
>TRBD1|TRBV10-3|few|TRBJ2-1
CAISETDRANEQFF
TGTGCCATCAGTGAGACTGACAGGGCAAACGAGCAGTTCTTC
>TRBD1|TRBV7-9|-|TRBJ1-2
CAGHQGVYGYTF
TGTGCCGGTCACCAGGGGGTATATGGCTACACCTTC
>-|TRBV20-1|-|TRBJ2-3
CSAREIEYSTSTDTQYF
TGCAGTGCTAGAGAAATTGAGTATTCTACTAGCACAGATACGCAGTATTTT
>-|TRBV27|-|TRBJ1-5
CASSLGIDSNQPQHF
TGTGCCAGCAGCCTCGGAATAGATAGCAATCAGCCCCAGCATTTT
>-|TRBV10-3|-|TRBJ1-1
CAISEARQLNTEAFF
TGTGCCATCAGTGAGGCTAGACAGCTGAACACTGAAGCTTTCTTT
>-|TRBV7-9|-|TRBJ1-1
CASSLDPRNTEAFF
TGTGCCAGCAGCTTAGACCCCCGGAACACTGAAGCTTTCTTT
>TRBD2|TRBV29-1|-|TRBJ2-5
CSVEGGRETQYF
TGCAGCGTTGAGGGGGGGAGAGAGACCCAGTACTTC
>-|TRBV7-3|-|TRBJ2-1
CASSLGRGYEQFF
TGTGCCAGCAGCTTAGGCAGGGGTTATGAGCAGTTCTTC
>-|TRBV11-3|-|TRBJ1-6
CASSPPRGGYSYNSPLHF
TGTGCCAGTAGCCCTCCGAGGGGGGGCTACTCCTATAATTCACCCCTCCACTTT
>TRBD1|TRBV6-5|few|TRBJ2-1
CASSYSGTGALNEQFF
TGTGCCAGCAGTTACTCCGGGACAGGGGCGCTCAATGAGCAGTTCTTC
>-|TRBV2|medium-sized|TRBJ2-1
CASSDWAGVSFNEQFF
TGTGCCAGCAGTGATTGGGCAGGGGTATCCTTCAATGAGCAGTTCTTC
>-|TRBV20-1|-|TRBJ2-7
CSARGLRDEQYF
TGCAGTGCTAGAGGTCTACGCGACGAGCAGTACTTC
>TRBD1|TRBV6-5|-|TRBJ1-5
CASSYDRGSNQPQHF
TGTGCCAGCAGTTACGACAGGGGTAGCAATCAGCCCCAGCATTTT
>-|TRBV19|-|TRBJ2-3
CASSIGFRDSITDTQYF
TGTGCCAGTAGTATTGGTTTTCGAGACAGCATCACAGATACGCAGTATTTT
>-|TRBV12-3/TRBV12-4|-|TRBJ1-6
CASSFLNSPLHF
TGTGCCAGCAGTTTTCTCAATTCACCCCTCCACTTT
>-|TRBV20-1|-|TRBJ2-1
CSAPGRRRNEQFF
TGCAGTGCTCCCGGACGGAGAAGGAATGAGCAGTTCTTC
>-|TRBV11-1|-|TRBJ2-5
CASSFSVETQYF
TGTGCCAGCAGCTTTAGTGTGGAGACCCAGTACTTC
>TRBD2|TRBV12-3/TRBV12-4|-|TRBJ2-1
CASSSTSGRDNEQFF
TGTGCCAGCAGTTCCACTAGCGGGAGGGACAATGAGCAGTTCTTC
>-|TRBV24-1|-|TRBJ2-1
CATAGRDRNEQFF
TGTGCCACTGCAGGCCGGGATCGGAATGAGCAGTTCTTC
>-|TRBV20-1|few|TRBJ1-1
CSARRSGITEAFF
TGCAGTGCTAGAAGGTCGGGAATCACTGAAGCTTTCTTT